Below, 29 T cell receptor beta chains from the same sample are listed, as sequenced in a study of CD8+ T cells in alopecia areata. Extracted from the samples, RNA was reverse transcribed into cDNA to serve as the sequencing template. TCRdb's copy holds only in-frame clones and misses some; the assay was immunoSEQ multiplex PCR. This sample has roughly 110,000 clones, each found more than once. Sequenced input: lesional skin. The receptors come from a C3H/HeJ mouse with alopecia areata. This mouse strain has H2-k as its MHC haplotype.

This clone was detected many times. Gene names are the mouse ones. The CDR3 extends 4 residues past the end of the read, so its final part is completed from the germline J gene. The chain has TRBV13-3 and TRBJ1-4; 11 bases line up with TRBD1. The CDR3 contains 15 residues. Germline loops: CDR1 NNHDY, CDR2 SYVADS. The part of the CDR3 DNA that was read is TGTGCCAGCAGTGATGAGGGGACAGGGGGCGAA. This encodes CASSDEGTGGE. From start to end, the CDR3 is CASSDEGTGGERLFF.

The sample holds a few counts of this clone. Gene names are mouse gene names. The read ends 4 residues early relative to the CDR3; the germline J gene fills the gap. The chain joins TRBV13-3 to TRBJ1-4, with D tentatively TRBD1 (6 bases). V was cut by 3 bases and J by 0 bases, with 12 bases left in between. The germline gives CDR1 NNHDY, CDR2 SYVADS. CDR3 length equals 16 residues. The CDR3 region is CASSGRDKISNERLFF. CDR3 DNA (partial): TGTGCCAGCAGTGGCCGGGACAAAATTTCCAACGAA.

This clone has a handful of counts. Mouse names are used for the genes. Coverage ceases 4 residues before the CDR3 finishes, and the germline J gene fills in the end. This chain uses TRBV13-3 with TRBJ2-2; D is perhaps TRBD2 (6 bases). Trimming shortened V by 2 bases and J by 4 bases, and 12 bases separated the two germline ends. Germline V CDR1 and CDR2: NNHDY, SYVADS. The CDR3 consists of 15 residues. CDR3 DNA (partial): TGTGCCAGCAGTGAGCAGGGTGGGGGCACCGGG. Its translation: CASSEQGGGTG. The full CDR3 protein is CASSEQGGGTGQLYF.

This clone was seen at least ten times. The listed genes are named as in mouse. The observed sequence ends 4 residues before the CDR3 terminus, with the missing tail filled in from the germline J gene. The chain joins TRBV13-3 to TRBJ2-2; possible D gene TRBD2, 6 bases. This CDR3 spans 13 amino acids. Germline values: CDR1 NNHDY, CDR2 SYVADS. Trimming shortened V by 5 bases and J by 3 bases, and 8 bases separated the two germline ends. The CDR3 reads CASRMGDTGQLYF. Partial CDR3 DNA: TGTGCCAGCAGGATGGGGGACACCGGG.

This clone was counted ten times or more. Mouse gene names apply. The CDR3 extends 4 residues past the end of the read, so its final part is completed from the germline J gene. V is TRBV12-1 and J is TRBJ2-1; 10 positions match TRBD2. This CDR3 comprises 15 residues. In germline, CDR1 is SGHSN, CDR2 HYEKVE. CDR3: CASSPLTGGWAEQFF. The sequenced CDR3 bases are TGTGCCAGCTCTCCCCTGACTGGGGGGTGGGCT. Looking up the rest from reference TRBV12-1 and TRBJ2-1 gives the full variable domain: DSGVVQSPRHIIKEKGGRSVLTCIPISGHSNVVWYQQTLGKELKFLIQHYEKVERDKGFLPSRFSVQQFDDYHSEMNMSALELEDSAMYFCASSPLTGGWAEQFFGPGTRLTVL.

A few counts support this clone. Gene names and germline refer to mouse. The read comes to an end 4 residues before the CDR3 does, leaving the germline J gene to fill in the end. V gene TRBV13-3 combines with J gene TRBJ1-4, with D perhaps TRBD1 (6 bases). The germline gives CDR1 NNHDY, CDR2 SYVADS. The CDR3 extends over 16 amino acids. V dropped 2 bases and J dropped 1 base, with 12 bases sitting between them. The CDR3 reads CASSDGTKSSNERLFF. The CDR3 bases that were read are TGTGCCAGCAGTGACGGGACAAAATCTTCCAACGAA.

This clone came up a few times. The gene names given are mouse names. With the read ending 4 residues before the CDR3 end, the germline J gene is used to fill in that end. This chain links TRBV13-1 with TRBJ1-4, with 10 bases lining up with TRBD1. Per the germline V gene, CDR1 is NSHNY and CDR2 is SYGAGN. This CDR3 region has 13 residues. The DNA read from the CDR3 is TGTGCCACAGGGACAGGGGACGGCGAA. As protein: CATGTGDGE. The CDR3 as a whole reads CATGTGDGERLFF.

This clone was seen more than once but under ten times. The genes are named according to mouse. The CDR3 end lies 4 residues beyond the end of the read and is filled in from the germline J gene. The chain recombines TRBV13-3 with TRBJ2-1; TRBD1 matches 7 bases. Per the germline V gene, CDR1 is NNHDY and CDR2 is SYVADS. This CDR3 is 14 amino acids long. V lost 4 bases, J lost 5 bases, and 6 bases stayed unmatched. The part of the CDR3 DNA that was read is TGTGCCAGCAGTACTGACAGGGTGAATGCT. Protein sequence: CASSTDRVNA. The full CDR3 protein is CASSTDRVNAEQFF.

As for this clone: TCRdb's protein and the DNA translation differ at residue 11; the protein here comes from the DNA. The gene symbols are mouse symbols. CDR3 amino acids: CTCSRQNSGNTLYF. The covered CDR3 bases are TGCACCTGCAGTCGACAAAATTCTGGAAATACG. The chain carries TRBV1 and TRBJ1-3; D call uncertain. The read falls 3 residues short of the CDR3 end, and the missing part is taken from the germline J gene. Trimming left V 5 bases short and J 0 bases short, with 8 bases between. This CDR3 has 14 amino acids. CDR1 is NSQYPW, CDR2 LRSPGD, per germline (reference sequence).

Worth noting for this clone: Genes here carry mouse names. The read falls 4 residues short of the CDR3 end, and the missing part is taken from the germline J gene. V usage is TRBV13-1 and J usage is TRBJ2-2, with TRBD1 matching 10 bases. The CDR3 runs 15 residues. Germline CDR1 NSHNY, CDR2 SYGAGN. V lost 2 bases and J lost 6; bases outside the gene matches: 4. The DNA read from the CDR3 is TGTGCCAGCAGTGAGCTGGGACAGGGGCCCGGG. This sequence encodes CASSELGQGPG. The whole CDR3 protein reads CASSELGQGPGQLYF.

Turning to this clone: Germline and genes: mouse. With the read ending 4 residues before the CDR3 end, the germline J gene is used to fill in that end. The genes are TRBV13-3 and TRBJ2-3; possible D gene TRBD2, 7 bases. The CDR3 has 15 residues. Germline V gene sequence: CDR1 NNHDY, CDR2 SYVADS. V was pared by 0 bases and J by 2 bases, with 10 bases between. The CDR3 bases that were read are TGTGCCAGCAGTGATGGGGGGGCGGTTGCAGAA. Translation: CASSDGGAVAE. The complete CDR3 sequence is CASSDGGAVAETLYF.

Only a few counts were recorded for this clone. Here the gene names and germline are mouse. The read is 4 residues too short to cover the CDR3 end, so that end is filled in from the germline J gene. This sample includes further DNA sequences coding for the same CDR3. The V and J genes are TRBV19 and TRBJ2-1; 8 bases are shared with TRBD2. Germline V lookup: CDR1 FNHDT, CDR2 SITEND (reference sequence). V gave up 4 bases and J gave up 1 base; unmatched junction bases: 4. CDR3 length equals 15 residues. Here the CDR3 reads CASSPPGGNYAEQFF. CDR3 DNA, as far as it was read: TGTGCCAGCAGTCCCCCTGGGGGGAACTATGCT.

This clone has ten or more counts. The listed genes are named as in mouse. The read halts 4 residues ahead of the CDR3 end, with the missing end drawn from the germline J gene. This chain joins TRBV13-3 and TRBJ2-1; D gene uncertain. The CDR3 consists of 12 residues. Germline loops: CDR1 NNHDY, CDR2 SYVADS. Between the trimmed V and J ends, which lost 2 bases and 6 bases, there was a span of 6 bases. CDR3 loop: CASSDQSAEQFF. CDR3 bases read: TGTGCCAGCAGTGACCAGTCTGCT.

Turning to this clone: Mouse gene names apply. The sequence runs out 4 residues before the end of the CDR3; the remainder is reconstructed from the germline J gene. The rearrangement links TRBV17 to TRBJ2-2, with a tentative D call TRBD1 (6 bases). The CDR3 is made up of 17 amino acids. The V end was cut by 3 bases, the J end by 0 bases, with 14 bases between. Per the germline V gene, CDR1 is MNHDT and CDR2 is YYDKIL. Partial CDR3 DNA: TGTGCTAGCAGTAGGTGGACAGCAAAAACAAACACCGGG. As protein: CASSRWTAKTNTG. The CDR3 reads in full as CASSRWTAKTNTGQLYF. The whole variable domain, remainder taken from reference TRBV17 and TRBJ2-2, is DTTVKQNPRYKLARVGKPVNLICSQTMNHDTMYWYQKKPNQAPKLLLFYYDKILNREADTFEKFQSSRPNNSFCSLYIGSAGLEYSAMYLCASSRWTAKTNTGQLYFGEGSKLTVL.

Notes on this clone: Gene names denote mouse genes. The read stops 4 residues short of the end of the CDR3; the missing end is completed from the germline J gene. The rearrangement uses TRBV13-1 and TRBJ2-1; tentatively, D is TRBD1 (6 bases). CDR1 is NSHNY and CDR2 is SYGAGN in the germline V gene. V lost 4 bases, J lost 5 bases, and 10 bases lay in between. The CDR3 length is 13 residues. Incomplete CDR3 DNA: TGTGCCAGCAGTTTAAGGACAGATGCT. It yields the protein CASSLRTDA. The entire CDR3 sequence reads CASSLRTDAEQFF.

In this sample, this clone turned up a few times. Gene names refer to mouse genes. The read terminates 4 residues before the CDR3 end, so the remaining end is supplied by the germline J gene. This chain links TRBV1 with TRBJ2-1, with 9 bases fitting TRBD2. The CDR3 extends over 17 amino acids. V lost 2 bases and J lost 1; bases outside the gene matches: 6. CDR1 and CDR2 (germline): NSQYPW, LRSPGD (reference sequence). This chain's CDR3 is CTCSALRDWENYAEQFF. The CDR3 bases that were read are TGCACCTGCAGTGCACTCCGGGACTGGGAGAACTATGCT.

This clone was detected a few times. Gene names and germline match the mouse. The read terminates 4 residues ahead of where the CDR3 ends, so the germline J gene completes it. V gene TRBV31 combines with J gene TRBJ2-3; the D gene is possibly TRBD2 (6 bases). Germline V gene data show CDR1 as GKSSPN and CDR2 as SITVG. Trimming cost V 0 bases and J 1 base, with 11 bases left between them. This CDR3 contains 15 residues. CDR3 amino acids: CAWSLVGGRAETLYF. The covered CDR3 bases are TGTGCCTGGAGTCTAGTTGGGGGACGTGCAGAA.

This clone has just a few counts. Any gene name here is a mouse gene name. The read comes to an end 4 residues before the CDR3 does, leaving the germline J gene to fill in the end. The chain joins TRBV13-2 to TRBJ2-1; 8 bases map to TRBD2. V gave up 0 bases and J gave up 1 base; unmatched junction bases: 9. CDR1 and CDR2 (germline): NNHNN, SYGAGS (reference sequence). The CDR3 has 18 amino acids. CDR3: CASGDDGWGAQNYAEQFF. The covered CDR3 bases are TGTGCCAGCGGTGATGATGGCTGGGGGGCCCAAAACTATGCT.

Only a few counts were recorded for this clone. Mouse names are used for the genes. The sequenced fragment ends 4 residues before the CDR3 boundary, so the rest is inferred from the germline J gene. The chain carries TRBV13-3 and TRBJ2-7; D is perhaps TRBD2 (7 bases). The germline V and J ends were trimmed by 0 bases and 3 bases, with 13 bases remaining between them. Looked up from germline, CDR1 is NNHDY and CDR2 is SYVADS. CDR3 size: 15 residues. The part of the CDR3 DNA that was read is TGTGCCAGCAGTGATGCAGCTGGGGGCCTCTAT. This codes for CASSDAAGGLY. The entire CDR3 protein reads CASSDAAGGLYEQYF.

Note on this clone: Gene names are the mouse ones. The read is 4 residues too short to cover the CDR3 end, so that end is filled in from the germline J gene. The V call is TRBV3, the J call TRBJ2-1; 7 bases match TRBD1. CDR3 size: 14 residues. The junction had 0 bases not matched to a gene; V was cut back by 3 bases and J by 1 base. Germline CDR1 is SNHLY and CDR2 is FYNGKV (reference sequence). The sequenced CDR3 bases are TGTGCCAGCAGCTTGACAGGGAACTATGCT. This sequence encodes CASSLTGNYA. The whole CDR3 sequence reads CASSLTGNYAEQFF.

Many counts were recorded for this clone. Gene names and germline refer to mouse. The DNA read from the CDR3 is TGTGCCAGCAGTGATGCAGGGGACAACAACGAA. Protein product: CASSDAGDNNE. The whole CDR3 reads CASSDAGDNNERLFF. The chain joins TRBV13-3 to TRBJ1-4; the D gene is possibly TRBD1 (6 bases). With the read ending 4 residues before the CDR3 end, the germline J gene is used to fill in that end. The CDR3 sequence is 15 residues long. V lost 0 bases and J lost 4, with 10 bases in between. The germline gives CDR1 NNHDY, CDR2 SYVADS.

This clone was seen a handful of times. Gene and germline names: mouse. The read finishes 4 residues shy of the CDR3 end, and the germline J gene is used to complete it. The chain links TRBV1 to TRBJ2-7; 10 bases fit TRBD2. The germline V gene encodes CDR1 NSQYPW and CDR2 LRSPGD (reference sequence). The CDR3 loop spans 15 amino acids. CDR3 DNA, as far as it was read: TGCACCTGCAGTGCAGTGGGGACTGGGGAGTAT. Amino acids: CTCSAVGTGEY. The entire CDR3 protein is CTCSAVGTGEYEQYF.

Regarding this clone: Genes and germline come from the mouse. The read is 4 residues too short to cover the CDR3 end, so that end is filled in from the germline J gene. The rearrangement uses TRBV3 and TRBJ2-1; 14 positions agree with TRBD2. Looked up from germline, CDR1 is SNHLY and CDR2 is FYNGKV (reference sequence). The CDR3 has 15 residues. V dropped 4 bases and J dropped 6; count of bases not matched to a gene: 2. CDR3 sequence reads: CASSWGLGGLAEQFF. Incomplete CDR3 DNA: TGTGCCAGCAGCTGGGGACTGGGGGGGCTTGCT.

About this clone itself: The germline and genes are mouse ones. The sequenced fragment ends 4 residues before the CDR3 boundary, so the rest is inferred from the germline J gene. V gene TRBV19 combines with J gene TRBJ2-5; D possibly corresponds to TRBD1 (6 bases). Germline V gene data show CDR1 as FNHDT and CDR2 as SITEND (reference sequence). Trimming left V 5 bases short and J 0 bases short, with 10 bases between. CDR3 length: 14 residues. CDR3 protein: CASRTGINQDTQYF. CDR3 DNA, as far as it was read: TGTGCCAGCAGAACAGGGATTAACCAAGAC. Drawing the rest from reference TRBV19 and TRBJ2-5, the complete variable domain is GGIITQTPKFLIGQEGQKLTLKCQQNFNHDTMYWYRQDSGKGLRLIYYSITENDLQKGDLSEGYDASREKKSSFSLTVTSAQKNEMAVFLCASRTGINQDTQYFGPGTRLLVL.

This clone was detected a few times. Mouse germline and gene names are used. The read ends 4 residues before the CDR3 terminus; that terminus is restored from the germline J gene. This chain joins TRBV13-1 and TRBJ2-1, with 8 nucleotides matching TRBD2. V dropped 3 bases and J dropped 0; count of bases not matched to a gene: 5. The germline V gene has CDR1 NSHNY and CDR2 SYGAGN. This CDR3 region has 16 residues. The CDR3 sequence: CASSGNWGNNYAEQFF. CDR3 bases read: TGTGCCAGCAGTGGGAACTGGGGGAATAACTATGCT.

In the case of this clone: The gene names here belong to mouse. The read ends 4 residues before the CDR3 terminus; that terminus is restored from the germline J gene. The rearrangement links TRBV1 to TRBJ2-1; D call uncertain. Trimming removed 9 bases at V and 0 bases at J, with 9 bases between. The CDR3 sequence is 13 residues long. Germline CDR1 is NSQYPW and CDR2 is LRSPGD (reference sequence). CDR3 DNA, as far as it was read: TGCACCTGTAATGACAATAACTATGCT. Amino acids: CTCNDNNYA. The entire CDR3 reads CTCNDNNYAEQFF.

This clone was observed a few times. The genes and germline here are from mouse. CDR3 sequence reads: CASLGTGGYYAEQFF. The sequenced part of the CDR3 DNA is TGTGCCAGCCTCGGGACTGGGGGTTACTATGCT. The chain has TRBV13-3 and TRBJ2-1; 11 bases agree with TRBD2. The read ends 4 residues before the CDR3 terminus; that terminus is restored from the germline J gene. V lost 7 bases to trimming and J lost 2 bases; unmatched junction nucleotides: 5. Germline values: CDR1 NNHDY, CDR2 SYVADS. The CDR3 loop spans 15 amino acids.

Notes on this clone: Gene names follow the mouse nomenclature. The CDR3 end is not reached by the read, which stops 4 residues before it; the germline J gene fills it in. The chain carries TRBV19 and TRBJ2-2; 8 nucleotides align to TRBD1. V shed 2 bases, J shed 3 bases, and the junction held 6 bases outside the gene matches. CDR3 length: 16 amino acids. Germline values: CDR1 FNHDT, CDR2 SITEND (reference sequence). The DNA read from the CDR3 is TGTGCCAGCAGTATTCCGGCAGGGGGCCACACCGGG. Its translation is CASSIPAGGHTG. The whole CDR3 reads CASSIPAGGHTGQLYF.

This clone was seen a few times. The genes and germline here are from mouse. Sequencing ends 4 residues short of the CDR3 end; the germline J gene provides the rest. The rearrangement joins TRBV1 to TRBJ2-1; D is ambiguous. The germline V gene encodes CDR1 NSQYPW and CDR2 LRSPGD (reference sequence). V dropped 1 base and J dropped 0 bases, with 7 bases sitting between them. This CDR3 has 15 amino acids. CDR3 DNA (partial): TGCACCTGCAGTGCAGCTGGAGATAACTATGCT. This translates into CTCSAAGDNYA. The CDR3 reads in full as CTCSAAGDNYAEQFF.